Described below is a single T cell receptor (beta chain) sequence and its context. Researchers ran immunoSEQ v3.0 at survey level. Using immunoSEQ multiplex PCR, the repertoire was profiled, and TCRdb retains in-frame clones only, with some absent. The table lists some 27,000 clones, over 90% of them singletons. DNA was extracted from approximately 0.95-9.8 million thawed cryopreserved PBMC. The sample originates from a study of long-term antiretroviral therapy in people with HIV. This CDR3 spans 16 amino acids. From germline, CDR1 is SEHNR and CDR2 FQNEAQ (reference sequence). Unmatched junction bases numbered 6, after V lost 0 bases and J lost 8 bases.

Source: unsorted PBMCs, taken 6.5 years after starting antiretroviral therapy. The V and J genes are TRBV7-9 and TRBJ2-1; 11 bases agree with TRBD2. The TCR was taken from a middle-aged woman with HIV. The CDR3 DNA is TGTGCCAGCAGCTTAGCGGGACTAGCGGCCTTTGATGAGCAGTTCTTC. It specifies CASSLAGLAAFDEQFF. The entire variable domain, with the rest obtained from reference TRBV7-9 and TRBJ2-1, is as follows: DTGVSQNPRHKITKRGQNVTFRCDPISEHNRLYWYRQTLGQGPEFLTYFQNEAQLEKSRLLSDRFSAERPKGSFSTLEIQRTEQGDSAMYLCASSLAGLAAFDEQFFGPGTRLTVL.